This TCR beta chain was profiled in a study of T cells in narcolepsy. TCRdb's table, derived via immunoSEQ multiplex PCR, lists solely in-frame clones and lacks some. Of approximately 22,000 clones in the sample, about 60% were seen once. Germline CDR1 reads MDHEN; CDR2 reads SYDVKM. With 5 bases removed from V and 2 bases from J, the gap between germline ends came to 5 bases. The CDR3 totals 12 residues. This clone was detected a few times. Sequencing used memory (CD45RA-) CD4+ T cells from blood. The chain recombines TRBV28 with TRBJ2-3; D gene ambiguous. This TCR came from a human donor in good health. The CDR3 DNA reads as TGTGCCAGCAGTAGAGACACAGATACGCAGTATTTT. Protein: CASSRDTDTQYF.